The clone carrying this T cell receptor (beta chain) has just one count. These data are taken from a study of blood T cell repertoires in COVID-19. About the study: Material from acute and convalescent COVID-19 was sourced from the United States, Italy and Spain. Sample material is recorded as cDNA or gDNA derived from T cells, B-cell-depleted T cells, or PBMCs.

It was during active infection that Seattle patients were enrolled and then longitudinally followed. In the authors' methods: The assay estimated nucleated cells by amplifying reference gene primers. Sequencing was performed with immunoSEQ multiplex PCR; in TCRdb, only in-frame clones are kept and a portion is missing. V, J and clone size were drawn from that table, and D and trimming were deduced from the DNA. The sample shows about 160,000 clones, roughly 82% of them seen only once. The sequence was collected from a woman between 35 and 50 years old with COVID-19, enrolled during active disease. Sequences were obtained from peripheral blood.

CDR3 loop: CASSVASNQPQHF. For the CDR3, the DNA is TGTGCCAGCAGTGTGGCTAGCAATCAGCCCCAGCATTTT. V is TRBV6-4 and J is TRBJ1-5; D is unresolved. The CDR3 length is 13 residues. Germline CDR1 and CDR2: MRHNA and SNTAGT. V was pared by 4 bases and J by 0 bases, with 4 bases between.